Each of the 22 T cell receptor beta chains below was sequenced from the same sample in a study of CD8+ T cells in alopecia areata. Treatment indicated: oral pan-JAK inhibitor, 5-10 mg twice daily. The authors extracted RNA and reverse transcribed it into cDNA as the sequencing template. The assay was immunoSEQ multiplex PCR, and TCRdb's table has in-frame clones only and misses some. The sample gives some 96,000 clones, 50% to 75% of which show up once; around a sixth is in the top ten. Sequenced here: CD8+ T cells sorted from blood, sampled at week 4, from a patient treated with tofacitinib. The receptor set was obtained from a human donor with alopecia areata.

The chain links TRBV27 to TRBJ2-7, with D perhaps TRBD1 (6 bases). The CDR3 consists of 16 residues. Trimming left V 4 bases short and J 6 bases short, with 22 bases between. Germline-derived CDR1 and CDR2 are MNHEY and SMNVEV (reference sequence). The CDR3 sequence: CASSSLGARIPFEQYF. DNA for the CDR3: TGTGCCAGCAGTTCGCTGGGGGCTAGAATACCTTTCGAGCAGTACTTC.

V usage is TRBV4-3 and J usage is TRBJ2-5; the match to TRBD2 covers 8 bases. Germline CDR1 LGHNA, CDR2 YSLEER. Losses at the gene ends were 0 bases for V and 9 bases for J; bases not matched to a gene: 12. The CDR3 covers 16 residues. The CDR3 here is CASSQDGAGAASAQYF. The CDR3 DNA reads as TGCGCCAGCAGCCAAGATGGAGCGGGGGCCGCTTCGGCCCAGTACTTC.

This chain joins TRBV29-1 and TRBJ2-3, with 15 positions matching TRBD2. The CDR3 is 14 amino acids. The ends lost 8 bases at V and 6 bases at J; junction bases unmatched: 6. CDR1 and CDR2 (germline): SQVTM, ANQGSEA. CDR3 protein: CSTGLAGGPDTQYF. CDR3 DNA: TGCAGCACCGGACTAGCGGGAGGGCCGGATACGCAGTATTTT.

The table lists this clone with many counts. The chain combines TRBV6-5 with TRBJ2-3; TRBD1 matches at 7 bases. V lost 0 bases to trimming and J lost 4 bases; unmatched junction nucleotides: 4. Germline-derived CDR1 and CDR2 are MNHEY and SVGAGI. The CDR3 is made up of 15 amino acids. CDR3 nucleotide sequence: TGTGCCAGCAGTTACTCGACAGGGTCGTCAGATACGCAGTATTTT. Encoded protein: CASSYSTGSSDTQYF.

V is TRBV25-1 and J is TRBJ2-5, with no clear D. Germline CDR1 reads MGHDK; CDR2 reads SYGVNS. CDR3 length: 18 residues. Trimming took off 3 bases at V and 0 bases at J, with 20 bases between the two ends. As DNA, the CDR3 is TGTGCCAGCAGTGACATCGGGCGTACCTCGGCGTACCAAGAGACCCAGTACTTC. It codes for CASSDIGRTSAYQETQYF. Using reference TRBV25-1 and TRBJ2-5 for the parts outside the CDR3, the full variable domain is EADIYQTPRYLVIGTGKKITLECSQTMGHDKMYWYQQDPGMELHLIHYSYGVNSTEKGDLSSESTVSRIRTEHFPLTLESARPSHTSQYLCASSDIGRTSAYQETQYFGPGTRLLVL.

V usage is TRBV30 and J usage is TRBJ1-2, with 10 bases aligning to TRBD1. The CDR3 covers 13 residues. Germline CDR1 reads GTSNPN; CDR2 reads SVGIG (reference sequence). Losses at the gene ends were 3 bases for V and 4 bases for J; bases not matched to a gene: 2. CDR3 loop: CAWRRTGGYGYTF. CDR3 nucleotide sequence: TGTGCCTGGAGACGGACAGGGGGCTATGGCTACACCTTC. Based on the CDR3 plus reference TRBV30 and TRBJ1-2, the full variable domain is SQTIHQWPATLVQPVGSPLSLECTVEGTSNPNLYWYRQAAGRGLQLLFYSVGIGQISSEVPQNLSASRPQDRQFILSSKKLLLSDSGFYLCAWRRTGGYGYTFGSGTRLTVV.

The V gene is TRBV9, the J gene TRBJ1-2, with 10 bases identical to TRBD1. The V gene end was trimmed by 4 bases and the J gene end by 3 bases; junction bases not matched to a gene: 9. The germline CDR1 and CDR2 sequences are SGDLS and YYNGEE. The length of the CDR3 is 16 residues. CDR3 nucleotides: TGTGCCAGCAGCCCCATATGGACAGGGGGACACTATGGCTACACCTTC. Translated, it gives CASSPIWTGGHYGYTF.

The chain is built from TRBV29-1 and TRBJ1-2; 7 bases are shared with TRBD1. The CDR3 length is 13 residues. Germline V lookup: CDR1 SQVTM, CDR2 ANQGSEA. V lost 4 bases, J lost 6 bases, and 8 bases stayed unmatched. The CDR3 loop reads CSVVGGAGDGYTF. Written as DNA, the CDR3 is TGCAGCGTTGTAGGGGGCGCTGGGGATGGCTACACCTTC.

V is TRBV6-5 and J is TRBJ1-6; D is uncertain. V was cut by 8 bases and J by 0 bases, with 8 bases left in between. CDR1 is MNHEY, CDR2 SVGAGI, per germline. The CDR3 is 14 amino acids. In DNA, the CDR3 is TGTGCCAGCCAGGAGGTCTCCTATAATTCACCCCTCCACTTT. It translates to CASQEVSYNSPLHF.

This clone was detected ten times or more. CDR3 protein: CASSLDSGYEQYF. The CDR3 coding sequence is TGTGCCAGCAGCTTAGATTCGGGTTACGAGCAGTACTTC. The rearrangement uses TRBV11-2 and TRBJ2-7; D unclear. The V end lost 0 bases, the J end lost 4 bases, and 7 bases lay between the germline ends. CDR3 size: 13 residues. The germline gives CDR1 SGHAT, CDR2 FQNNGV. The full variable domain, its missing parts supplied by reference TRBV11-2 and TRBJ2-7, is EAGVAQSPRYKIIEKRQSVAFWCNPISGHATLYWYQQILGQGPKLLIQFQNNGVVDDSQLPKDRFSAERLKGVDSTLKIQPAKLEDSAVYLCASSLDSGYEQYFGPGTRLTVT.

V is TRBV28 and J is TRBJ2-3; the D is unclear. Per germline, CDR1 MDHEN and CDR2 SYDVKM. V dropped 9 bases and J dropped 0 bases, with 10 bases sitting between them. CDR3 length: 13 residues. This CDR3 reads CASQDNSTDTQYF. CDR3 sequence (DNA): TGTGCCAGTCAAGACAATAGCACAGATACGCAGTATTTT.

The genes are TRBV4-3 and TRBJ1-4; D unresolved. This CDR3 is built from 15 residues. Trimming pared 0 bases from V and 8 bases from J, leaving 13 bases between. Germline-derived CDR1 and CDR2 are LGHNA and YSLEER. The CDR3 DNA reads TGCGCCAGCAGCCAAGACCTCGCTTCGTGGGAAAAACTGTTTTTT. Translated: CASSQDLASWEKLFF.

The CDR3 DNA reads as TGTGCCAGCAGTTTAAACAGGGTAGGCACAGATACGCAGTATTTT. It encodes CASSLNRVGTDTQYF. This sequence joins TRBV27 and TRBJ2-3, with D perhaps TRBD1 (6 bases). V lost 2 bases to trimming and J lost 1 base, with 10 bases between them. CDR1 and CDR2 (germline): MNHEY, SMNVEV (reference sequence). This CDR3 comprises 15 residues.

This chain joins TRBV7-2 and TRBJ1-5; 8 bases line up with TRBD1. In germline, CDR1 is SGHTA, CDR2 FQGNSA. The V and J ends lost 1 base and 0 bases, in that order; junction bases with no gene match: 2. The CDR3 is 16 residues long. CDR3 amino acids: CASSLEGQDSNQPQHF. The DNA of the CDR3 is TGTGCCAGCAGCTTAGAGGGACAGGATAGCAATCAGCCCCAGCATTTT.

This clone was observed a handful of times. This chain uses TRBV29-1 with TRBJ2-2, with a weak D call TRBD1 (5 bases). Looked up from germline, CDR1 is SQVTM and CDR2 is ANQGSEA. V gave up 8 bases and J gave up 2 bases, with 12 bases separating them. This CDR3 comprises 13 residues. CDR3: CSSKGANTGELFF. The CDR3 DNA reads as TGCAGCTCGAAAGGGGCAAACACCGGGGAGCTGTTTTTT.

CDR3 nucleotides: TGTGCCATCAGTCCGGGACTAGCGGGAGGGCCCCCCTACGAGCAGTACTTC. Its translation: CAISPGLAGGPPYEQYF. The chain recombines TRBV10-3 with TRBJ2-7; 16 positions agree with TRBD2. This CDR3 region has 17 residues. Trimming took 5 bases from V and 2 from J; bases not matched to a gene: 6. Germline CDR1 and CDR2: ENHRY and SYGVKD.

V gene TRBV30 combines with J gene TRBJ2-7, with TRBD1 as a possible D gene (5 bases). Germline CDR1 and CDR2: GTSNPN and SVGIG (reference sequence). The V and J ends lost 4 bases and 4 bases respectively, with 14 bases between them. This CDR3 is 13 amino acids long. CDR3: CAWTPPQGYEQYF. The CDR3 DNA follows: TGTGCCTGGACTCCCCCCCAGGGATACGAGCAGTACTTC.

Here the CDR3 DNA reads TGTGCCAGCAGTTCTCAGTACAACCCTCCGATGGAGCAGTACTTC. Translation gives CASSSQYNPPMEQYF. The chain joins TRBV6-5 to TRBJ2-7; D not resolved. This CDR3 has 15 residues. Germline V gene data show CDR1 as MNHEY and CDR2 as SVGAGI. Between the trimmed V and J ends, which lost 4 bases and 7 bases, there was a span of 20 bases.

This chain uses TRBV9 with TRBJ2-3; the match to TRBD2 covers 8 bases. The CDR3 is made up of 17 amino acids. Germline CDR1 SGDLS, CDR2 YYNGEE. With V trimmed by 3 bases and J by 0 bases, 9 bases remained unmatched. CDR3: CASSDSLTSGSTDTQYF. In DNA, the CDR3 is TGTGCCAGCAGCGACTCGTTAACTAGCGGAAGCACAGATACGCAGTATTTT. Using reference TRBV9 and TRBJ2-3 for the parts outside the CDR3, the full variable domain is DSGVTQTPKHLITATGQRVTLRCSPRSGDLSVYWYQQSLDQGLQFLIQYYNGEERAKGNILERFSAQQFPDLHSELNLSSLELGDSALYFCASSDSLTSGSTDTQYFGPGTRLTVL.

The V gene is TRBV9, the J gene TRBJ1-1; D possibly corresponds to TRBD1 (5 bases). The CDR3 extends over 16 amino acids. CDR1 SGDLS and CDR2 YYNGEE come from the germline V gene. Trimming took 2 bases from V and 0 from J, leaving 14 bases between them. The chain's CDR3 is CASSVGVGQLNTEAFF. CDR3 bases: TGTGCCAGCAGCGTCGGAGTGGGGCAGTTGAACACTGAAGCTTTCTTT.

This chain's CDR3 is CASSYMGGGYNEQFF. DNA of the CDR3: TGTGCCAGCAGTTACATGGGCGGGGGATACAATGAGCAGTTCTTC. The chain carries TRBV6-5 and TRBJ2-1; 7 bases map to TRBD2. This CDR3 is built from 15 residues. Germline trimming cut 2 bases from V and 4 bases from J; bases unmatched to any gene: 5. Germline V gene data show CDR1 as MNHEY and CDR2 as SVGAGI.

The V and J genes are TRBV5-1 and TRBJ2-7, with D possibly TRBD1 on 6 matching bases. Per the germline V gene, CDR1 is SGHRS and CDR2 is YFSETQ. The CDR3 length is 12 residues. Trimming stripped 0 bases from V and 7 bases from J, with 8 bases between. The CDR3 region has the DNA TGCGCCAGCAGCTTGGCAGGGGAAGAGCAGTACTTC. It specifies CASSLAGEEQYF.